The 21 T cell receptor beta chains below come from one sample, sequenced in a study of shared clonotypes between healthy human individuals. The data were produced by immunoSEQ multiplex PCR, yet TCRdb's version contains in-frame clones alone and is incomplete. Of approximately 1.5 million clones in the sample, 95% to 99% are singletons; the top ten hold about 0.4%. The sequenced sample consisted of naive CD4+ T cells sorted from blood. Subset in this sample: CD45RA+ positively selected. The receptors stem from a man aged 30 to 39 in good health.

The chain employs TRBV18 and TRBJ2-7, with 9 bases matching TRBD2. The CDR3 loop spans 15 amino acids. Per germline, CDR1 KGHSH and CDR2 LQKENI. V lost 3 bases to trimming and J lost 2 bases; unmatched junction nucleotides: 5. This CDR3 is CASSPRTSVTYEQYF. In nucleotides, the CDR3 is TGTGCCAGCTCACCTCGGACTAGCGTAACCTACGAGCAGTACTTC.

This clone has only one observation. The rearrangement uses TRBV11-3 and TRBJ2-2; unclear D gene. CDR1 and CDR2 from the germline V gene are SGHNT and YENEEA. Trimming stripped 1 base from V and 6 bases from J, with 6 bases between. The CDR3 spans 13 residues. The CDR3 loop is CASSLVSSGELFF. The DNA of the CDR3 is TGTGCCAGCAGCTTAGTCTCGTCCGGGGAGCTGTTTTTT. Full variable domain (outside the CDR3, taken from reference TRBV11-3 and TRBJ2-2): EAGVVQSPRYKIIEKKQPVAFWCNPISGHNTLYWYLQNLGQGPELLIRYENEEAVDDSQLPKDRFSAERLKGVDSTLKIQPAELGDSAVYLCASSLVSSGELFFGEGSRLTVL.

A single count supports this clone. This sequence joins TRBV9 and TRBJ2-3, with D hard to call. Germline values: CDR1 SGDLS, CDR2 YYNGEE. Trimming removed 0 bases at V and 0 bases at J, with 11 bases between. The CDR3 loop spans 16 amino acids. The CDR3 nucleotides read TGTGCCAGCAGCGTAGCTTTTAGAGAGAGCACAGATACGCAGTATTTT. Protein product: CASSVAFRESTDTQYF.

V gene TRBV18 combines with J gene TRBJ1-5; no clear D gene. Trimming pared 2 bases from V and 6 bases from J, leaving 11 bases between. This CDR3 comprises 14 residues. Germline loops: CDR1 KGHSH, CDR2 LQKENI. CDR3: CASSPSLGSQPQHF. The CDR3, as DNA: TGTGCCAGCTCACCAAGCCTGGGGTCTCAGCCCCAGCATTTT.

The rearrangement joins TRBV10-3 to TRBJ2-3; TRBD2 agrees at 8 bases. J was trimmed by 1 base and V by 7 bases; bases with no gene match: 1. The CDR3 runs to 13 residues. In germline, CDR1 is ENHRY, CDR2 SYGVKD. Here the CDR3 reads CAIKTSGTDTQYF. CDR3 bases: TGTGCCATCAAGACTAGCGGCACAGATACGCAGTATTTT.

The V call is TRBV7-9, the J call TRBJ2-7; D is unresolved. The length of the CDR3 is 16 residues. The germline V gene encodes CDR1 SEHNR and CDR2 FQNEAQ (reference sequence). Trimming shortened V by 5 bases and J by 3 bases, and 20 bases separated the two germline ends. The CDR3 sequence: CASSPPTLRTIYEQYF. The CDR3 DNA is TGTGCCAGCAGCCCACCCACCCTCCGTACAATCTACGAGCAGTACTTC.

The chain links TRBV6-1 to TRBJ2-7; D may be TRBD1 (6 bases). Germline CDR1 MNHNS, CDR2 SASEGT. The CDR3 covers 16 residues. Trimming removed 1 base from V and 1 base from J, with 14 bases in between. The CDR3, as DNA: TGTGCCAGCAGTGAAGGGACCGGGACACCATCCTACGAGCAGTACTTC. Translating it yields CASSEGTGTPSYEQYF.

V and J are TRBV5-6 and TRBJ2-3, with 11 bases that match TRBD2. Germline V gene data show CDR1 as SGHDT and CDR2 as YYEEEE. The CDR3 runs 16 residues. With V trimmed by 2 bases and J by 2 bases, 4 bases remained unmatched. The CDR3 spells CASSLPGLADTDTQYF. The CDR3 region has the DNA TGTGCCAGCAGCTTACCGGGACTAGCGGACACAGATACGCAGTATTTT. Full variable domain (remainder filled in from reference TRBV5-6 and TRBJ2-3): DAGVTQSPTHLIKTRGQQVTLRCSPKSGHDTVSWYQQALGQGPQFIFQYYEEEERQRGNFPDRFSGHQFPNYSSELNVNALLLGDSALYLCASSLPGLADTDTQYFGPGTRLTVL.

The V and J genes are TRBV19 and TRBJ2-1, with D perhaps assigned TRBD1 or TRBD2 (5 bases each). Germline lookup yields CDR1 LNHDA and CDR2 SQIVND (reference sequence). V shed 0 bases and J shed 13 bases, with 13 bases lying between them. The CDR3 extends over 13 amino acids. CDR3 DNA sequence: TGTGCCAGTAGTATAGAAGGGACCCCGGATCAGTTCTTC. It codes for CASSIEGTPDQFF.

This chain joins TRBV28 and TRBJ2-7; maybe TRBD1 (6 bases). Germline V gives CDR1 MDHEN, CDR2 SYDVKM. The V end was cut by 4 bases, the J end by 0 bases, with 16 bases between. The CDR3 is 16 amino acids. The CDR3 DNA is TGTGCCAGCAGTTCCCCCGGGACACGGAGCTCCTACGAGCAGTACTTC. Translation: CASSSPGTRSSYEQYF.

In regard to this clone: Other DNA sequences in this sample translate to the same CDR3. This chain uses TRBV4-1 with TRBJ2-2; 8 bases map to TRBD2. The germline CDR1 and CDR2 sequences are MGHRA and YSYEKL. Trimming removed 6 bases from V and 1 base from J; junction bases left unmatched: 1. CDR3 size: 14 residues. The CDR3 protein is CASRLAENTGELFF. CDR3 nucleotide sequence: TGCGCCAGCAGACTAGCGGAGAACACCGGGGAGCTGTTTTTT.

V usage is TRBV11-2 and J usage is TRBJ2-2, with 9 bases aligning to TRBD1. The J segment lost 7 bases and the V segment lost 4 bases, leaving 7 bases of the junction unmatched. The CDR3 loop spans 15 amino acids. Germline V gives CDR1 SGHAT, CDR2 FQNNGV. CDR3 in DNA: TGTGCCAGCAGCTCCTTGGGACAGGGAGGCGGGGAGCTGTTTTTT. This codes for CASSSLGQGGGELFF.

The rearrangement links TRBV15 to TRBJ2-7; TRBD2 is a possible D gene (5 bases). Germline CDR1 LNHNV, CDR2 YYDKDF (reference sequence). V was cut by 3 bases and J by 2 bases, with 8 bases left in between. The CDR3 runs 13 residues. This CDR3 is CATSRGEAYEQYF. DNA of the CDR3: TGTGCCACCAGCAGGGGAGAGGCCTACGAGCAGTACTTC.

The chain combines TRBV19 with TRBJ1-1; D may be TRBD1 (5 bases). Trimming pared 6 bases from V and 4 bases from J, leaving 15 bases between. In germline, CDR1 is LNHDA, CDR2 SQIVND (reference sequence). The CDR3 sequence is 14 residues long. The CDR3 reads CASRSGGGRTEAFF. In DNA, the CDR3 is TGTGCCAGTAGATCGGGGGGTGGGCGCACTGAAGCTTTCTTT.

This clone has a single count. The chain is built from TRBV4-3 and TRBJ2-7; the D is unclear. V was clipped by 3 bases and J by 4 bases, with 19 bases between them. Germline V CDR1 and CDR2: LGHNA, YSLEER. The CDR3 covers 16 residues. In DNA form, the CDR3 reads TGCGCCAGCAGCCACCCCCCCCAAACACGAAATTACGAGCAGTACTTC. Its protein product is CASSHPPQTRNYEQYF.

This rearrangement joins TRBV7-9 to TRBJ2-1, with 11 bases lining up with TRBD2. Germline CDR1 reads SEHNR; CDR2 reads FQNEAQ (reference sequence). The CDR3 length is 16 residues. The junction had 5 bases not matched to a gene; V was cut back by 6 bases and J by 1 base. CDR3 protein: CASSPGTSGSYNEQFF. The CDR3 DNA reads TGTGCCAGCAGTCCCGGGACTAGCGGTTCCTACAATGAGCAGTTCTTC.

The chain combines TRBV5-1 with TRBJ2-7; 7 nucleotides agree with TRBD1. CDR3 length: 15 amino acids. From germline, CDR1 is SGHRS and CDR2 YFSETQ. Trimming cost V 4 bases and J 0 bases; bases outside gene matches: 7. The CDR3 region has the DNA TGCGCCAGCAGCGCTGGGACAGCGTACTCCTACGAGCAGTACTTC. As protein: CASSAGTAYSYEQYF.

The V call is TRBV19, the J call TRBJ2-2, with D possibly being TRBD2 (5 bases). Germline lookup yields CDR1 LNHDA and CDR2 SQIVND (reference sequence). The CDR3 covers 12 residues. Trimming pared 8 bases from V and 7 bases from J, leaving 11 bases between. Here the CDR3 reads CASGRDGGELFF. As DNA, the CDR3 is TGTGCCAGTGGCCGGGATGGCGGGGAGCTGTTTTTT. The whole variable domain, remainder taken from reference TRBV19 and TRBJ2-2, is DGGITQSPKYLFRKEGQNVTLSCEQNLNHDAMYWYRQDPGQGLRLIYYSQIVNDFQKGDIAEGYSVSREKKESFPLTVTSAQKNPTAFYLCASGRDGGELFFGEGSRLTVL.

The chain has TRBV4-1 and TRBJ2-5; TRBD1 might be the D (5 bases). Germline V gives CDR1 MGHRA, CDR2 YSYEKL. The V gene lost 0 bases and the J gene lost 1 base, with 9 bases spanning the gap. This CDR3 comprises 15 residues. CDR3 DNA sequence: TGCGCCAGCAGCCAAGAGGGCACAGGCCAAGAGACCCAGTACTTC. The encoded protein is CASSQEGTGQETQYF.

This chain links TRBV4-1 with TRBJ1-1; 7 bases agree with TRBD1. The germline V gene encodes CDR1 MGHRA and CDR2 YSYEKL. After removal of 3 bases from V and 4 bases from J, the junction contained 5 bases not matched to a gene. This CDR3 contains 14 residues. The CDR3: CASSQATGVTEAFF. The CDR3 DNA sequence: TGCGCCAGCAGCCAGGCCACAGGGGTCACTGAAGCTTTCTTT.

The gene calls are TRBV5-1 and TRBJ2-1, with a weak D call TRBD2 (6 bases). Germline V gene lookup returns CDR1 SGHRS and CDR2 YFSETQ. Trimming stripped 1 base from V and 6 bases from J, with 14 bases between. This CDR3 has 15 amino acids. The CDR3 nucleotides read TGCGCCAGCAGCTTGAAGGGAGGATCACCCAATGAGCAGTTCTTC. Protein sequence: CASSLKGGSPNEQFF. Combining the CDR3 with reference TRBV5-1 and TRBJ2-1 gives the whole variable domain KAGVTQTPRYLIKTRGQQVTLSCSPISGHRSVSWYQQTPGQGLQFLFEYFSETQRNKGNFPGRFSGRQFSNSRSEMNVSTLELGDSALYLCASSLKGGSPNEQFFGPGTRLTVL.